These 7 T cell receptor beta chains came from one sample sequenced in a study of shared clonotypes between healthy human individuals (dated by TCRdb to 2018 to 2020). Library generation was performed with the immunoSEQ multiplex PCR assay. This is the immuneACCESS table as TCRdb keeps it, with only in-frame sequences that have V and J called. A part of the clones is gone; compared with another copy, unresolved V genes explain less than half, and the rest is unexplained. The sample has about 1 million clones on record, 70% to 80% of them singletons. The ten largest clones represent over 1.3% of the sample. The sample taken for sequencing was memory CD4+ T cells sorted from blood. Per the publication, the cell subset or site label means: CD45RA-negative fraction. The origin of the receptors is a man aged 18 to 30 in good health.

The V and J genes are TRBV7-3 and TRBJ1-5; D is unclear. V dropped 5 bases and J dropped 6 bases, with 11 bases sitting between them. The CDR3 spans 13 residues. Looked up from germline, CDR1 is SGHTA and CDR2 is FQGTGA. In DNA form, the CDR3 reads TGTGCCAGCAGCAAAAGCGTCGGTCAGCCCCAGCATTTT. This gives the protein CASSKSVGQPQHF.

This chain uses TRBV6-6 with TRBJ2-3, with unresolved D. The CDR3 consists of 14 residues. The V end lost 0 bases, the J end lost 0 bases, and 4 bases lay between the germline ends. Per the germline V gene, CDR1 is MNHNY and CDR2 is SVGAGI (reference sequence). As DNA, the CDR3 is TGTGCCAGCAGTTACTCGAAGAGCACAGATACGCAGTATTTT. Encoded protein: CASSYSKSTDTQYF.

This chain joins TRBV5-5 and TRBJ2-7, with 7 bases matching TRBD1. Unmatched junction bases numbered 10, after V lost 3 bases and J lost 1 base. The CDR3 runs 16 residues. Germline V gene lookup returns CDR1 SGHKS and CDR2 YYEKEE (reference sequence). The CDR3 sequence is CASSSATGAASYEQYF. The CDR3 DNA reads as TGTGCCAGCAGCTCGGCCACAGGGGCTGCTTCCTACGAGCAGTACTTC.

The rearrangement joins TRBV9 to TRBJ2-5; D perhaps matches TRBD2 (6 bases). The J call may be mistaken, given a closer DNA end match to TRBJ2-7. Germline CDR1 SGDLS, CDR2 YYNGEE. The length of the CDR3 is 16 residues. The CDR3 DNA is TGTGCCAGCAGCGTAGCTCCAGCGGAGGGCTCCTACGAGCAGTACTTC. Translated: CASSVAPAEGSYEQYF.

The chain employs TRBV15 and TRBJ1-2, with 9 bases matching TRBD1. This CDR3 contains 14 residues. Germline loops: CDR1 LNHNV, CDR2 YYDKDF (reference sequence). Trimming at V came to 0 bases and at J to 8 bases, leaving 4 bases not matched to a gene. This CDR3 reads CATSRDRTGDGYTF. CDR3 DNA: TGTGCCACCAGCAGAGACCGGACAGGGGACGGCTACACCTTC.

The chain joins TRBV7-2 to TRBJ1-3, with a tentative D call TRBD1 (6 bases). The V end was cut by 0 bases, the J end by 2 bases, with 14 bases between. The CDR3 covers 17 residues. The germline gives CDR1 SGHTA, CDR2 FQGNSA. The CDR3 coding sequence is TGTGCCAGCAGCTTAGCGCGGGGCAGGGGTGCTGGAAACACCATATATTTT. Encoded protein: CASSLARGRGAGNTIYF.

This chain uses TRBV5-5 with TRBJ2-2; 7 bases are shared with TRBD2. CDR3 length: 15 amino acids. Germline V lookup: CDR1 SGHKS, CDR2 YYEKEE (reference sequence). Unmatched junction bases numbered 6, after V lost 0 bases and J lost 7 bases. The CDR3: CASSLGGSFVGELFF. CDR3 sequence (DNA): TGTGCCAGCAGCTTGGGCGGGAGCTTTGTCGGGGAGCTGTTTTTT.